What follows are 32 T cell receptor beta chains derived from one specimen sequenced in a study of cytomegalovirus exposure and HLA in healthy donors (dated 2017 in TCRdb). The receptor library was made with the immunoSEQ multiplex PCR assay. For the multiplex PCR, a mixture combining 60 forward primers for TCR Vbeta segments and 13 reverse primers for TCR Jbeta segments was used. TCRdb took this table from immuneACCESS and kept in-frame rearrangements with V and J called. Such tables lack part of the clones; where checked against another copy, unresolved V genes explain under half of the gap, and the rest is unexplained. The sample includes 150,000 or so clones, with 84% observed a single time. The leading ten clones occupy less than 2% of the sample. Input material: PBMCs. The receptors derive from a man aged 18 to 29 in good health and CMV-seronegative.

The chain couples TRBV6-6 to TRBJ1-1; 11 positions agree with TRBD1. CDR1 and CDR2 from the germline V gene are MNHNY and SVGAGI (reference sequence). This CDR3 has 15 amino acids. V dropped 5 bases and J dropped 5; count of bases not matched to a gene: 7. CDR3 nucleotide sequence: TGTGCCAGCAGTGGTCCGGGACAGGGGGGTACTGAAGCTTTCTTT. Protein: CASSGPGQGGTEAFF.

V is TRBV18 and J is TRBJ2-7; tentatively, D is TRBD1 (6 bases). The CDR3 consists of 14 residues. Per the germline V gene, CDR1 is KGHSH and CDR2 is LQKENI. V was clipped by 3 bases and J by 5 bases, with 14 bases between them. This CDR3 is CASSPGAGPDEQYF. CDR3 DNA: TGTGCCAGCTCACCGGGGGCAGGGCCTGACGAGCAGTACTTC.

This clone has just one count. V gene TRBV7-9 combines with J gene TRBJ2-5; D remains ambiguous. This CDR3 region has 14 residues. CDR1 and CDR2 from the germline V gene are SEHNR and FQNEAQ (reference sequence). The ends were cut back, 4 bases at V and 7 bases at J, with 16 bases in the middle. The CDR3 DNA follows: TGTGCCAGCAGCTCCATTAGTACTTCCTGGACCCAGTACTTC. It encodes CASSSISTSWTQYF.

This clone is categorized as medium-sized. The chain carries TRBV7-8 and TRBJ1-1; the D gene is possibly TRBD1 (6 bases). V gave up 5 bases and J gave up 6 bases, with 22 bases separating them. This CDR3 is built from 16 residues. The germline V gene encodes CDR1 SGHVS and CDR2 FQNEAQ. CDR3 DNA: TGTGCCAGCAGCCCCCGGTTTTCGACAGGAAGGGCTGAAGCTTTCTTT. It yields the protein CASSPRFSTGRAEAFF.

This clone was recorded once. V is TRBV27 and J is TRBJ1-4, with D maybe TRBD1 (5 bases). This CDR3 has 16 residues. The ends were cut back, 4 bases at V and 7 bases at J, with 19 bases in the middle. The germline CDR1 and CDR2 sequences are MNHEY and SMNVEV (reference sequence). The CDR3 sequence: CASSSPGWDGGEKLFF. The CDR3 nucleotides are TGTGCCAGCAGTTCCCCGGGGTGGGACGGGGGTGAAAAACTGTTTTTT.

The CDR3 is CASSRQIMGLEKLFF. In DNA form, the CDR3 reads TGTGCCAGCAGCAGACAGATTATGGGGTTGGAAAAACTGTTTTTT. V is TRBV7-9 and J is TRBJ1-4, with D possibly matching TRBD1 (5 bases). Germline CDR1 and CDR2: SEHNR and FQNEAQ (reference sequence). The CDR3 covers 15 residues. The V end lost 5 bases, the J end lost 8 bases, and 18 bases lay between the germline ends.

This clone came up once. The chain carries TRBV5-1 and TRBJ2-3; 9 bases agree with TRBD1. The CDR3 is 14 amino acids. CDR1 is SGHRS, CDR2 YFSETQ, per germline. The V segment lost 0 bases and the J segment 6 bases; nucleotides outside the gene matches: 2. As DNA, the CDR3 is TGCGCCAGCAGCTTGGGACAGGGGGGCGATACGCAGTATTTT. It is translated as CASSLGQGGDTQYF.

V is TRBV9 and J is TRBJ2-5; 8 nucleotides line up with TRBD1. CDR3 length equals 14 residues. From germline, CDR1 is SGDLS and CDR2 YYNGEE. The ends lost 4 bases at V and 2 bases at J; junction bases unmatched: 4. This CDR3 is CASSPGTGQETQYF. The DNA of the CDR3 is TGTGCCAGCAGCCCTGGGACAGGTCAAGAGACCCAGTACTTC.

This clone was observed a few times. The chain has TRBV10-3 and TRBJ2-7; TRBD1 matches 8 bases. The length of the CDR3 is 12 residues. J gave up 6 bases and V 11 bases, and 9 bases lay outside the gene matches. Germline V gene lookup returns CDR1 ENHRY and CDR2 SYGVKD. This CDR3 reads CASRTGSGEQYF. CDR3 nucleotides: TGTGCCTCTAGGACAGGGAGCGGCGAGCAGTACTTC.

The CDR3 region has the DNA TGTGCCAGCAGGCCGAGACAGGGCGCCATTCCCGAGACCCAGTACTTC. Residues: CASRPRQGAIPETQYF. The chain joins TRBV7-9 to TRBJ2-5; 7 positions match TRBD1. Germline V gene sequence: CDR1 SEHNR, CDR2 FQNEAQ (reference sequence). V was pared by 6 bases and J by 5 bases, with 15 bases of the junction left unmatched. CDR3 length: 16 residues.

The V gene is TRBV7-4, the J gene TRBJ1-6, with D unclear. The V gene's germline CDR1 is SGHVT and CDR2 SQSDAQ. V was pared by 1 base and J by 6 bases, with 10 bases between. The CDR3 length is 15 residues. CDR3 sequence: CASSLGAGSNSPLHF. The CDR3 DNA follows: TGTGCCAGCAGCTTAGGGGCGGGTTCTAATTCACCCCTCCACTTT.

This chain uses TRBV5-1 with TRBJ1-1; 7 bases line up with TRBD1. CDR1 and CDR2 (germline): SGHRS, YFSETQ. The CDR3 is 12 residues long. V shed 7 bases, J shed 1 base, and the junction held 1 base outside the gene matches. The CDR3 protein is CASWDRNTEAFF. CDR3 DNA: TGCGCCAGCTGGGACAGGAACACTGAAGCTTTCTTT.

This rearrangement joins TRBV4-1 to TRBJ1-1; D is perhaps TRBD1 (5 bases). Trimming shortened V by 0 bases and J by 6 bases, and 17 bases separated the two germline ends. Germline CDR1 reads MGHRA; CDR2 reads YSYEKL. The CDR3 totals 16 residues. The CDR3 DNA follows: TGCGCCAGCAGCCAAGAAAGAGGGGAGGGACTGGCTGAAGCTTTCTTT. Translating gives CASSQERGEGLAEAFF.

The rearrangement joins TRBV11-3 to TRBJ2-2, with 12 bases identical to TRBD1. The germline V gene encodes CDR1 SGHNT and CDR2 YENEEA. Germline trimming cut 6 bases from V and 6 bases from J; bases unmatched to any gene: 11. The CDR3 is 17 residues long. This CDR3 reads CASSPSPGQGAPGELFF. The CDR3 DNA is TGTGCCAGCAGTCCCTCCCCGGGACAGGGGGCGCCCGGGGAGCTGTTTTTT. The full variable domain, its missing parts supplied by reference TRBV11-3 and TRBJ2-2, is EAGVVQSPRYKIIEKKQPVAFWCNPISGHNTLYWYLQNLGQGPELLIRYENEEAVDDSQLPKDRFSAERLKGVDSTLKIQPAELGDSAVYLCASSPSPGQGAPGELFFGEGSRLTVL.

The chain combines TRBV18 with TRBJ1-5; unclear D gene. This CDR3 region has 13 residues. V was shortened by 0 bases and J by 5 bases, with 5 bases between the two germline ends. Germline-derived CDR1 and CDR2 are KGHSH and LQKENI. As DNA, the CDR3 is TGTGCCAGCTCACCACCAGGAGATCAGCCCCAGCATTTT. Amino acid sequence: CASSPPGDQPQHF.

The V and J genes are TRBV5-6 and TRBJ1-4; D might be TRBD1 (5 bases). This CDR3 has 14 amino acids. Germline assignment: CDR1 SGHDT and CDR2 YYEEEE. Between the trimmed V and J ends, which lost 0 bases and 5 bases, there was a span of 8 bases. CDR3 residues: CASSLVRQNEKLFF. CDR3 bases: TGTGCCAGCAGCTTGGTTCGACAGAATGAAAAACTGTTTTTT.

The CDR3 DNA is TGTGCCTTTCCCCTAGGTCAAAATGAGCAGTTCTTC. It translates to CAFPLGQNEQFF. The V gene is TRBV7-4, the J gene TRBJ2-1; unclear D gene. Germline loops: CDR1 SGHVT, CDR2 SQSDAQ. Trimming stripped 11 bases from V and 7 bases from J, with 15 bases between. The CDR3 runs 12 residues. Filled out from reference TRBV7-4 and TRBJ2-1, the complete variable domain reads GAGVSQSPRYKVAKRGRDVALRCDSISGHVTLYWYRQTLGQGSEVLTYSQSDAQRDKSGRPSGRFSAERPERSVSTLKIQRTEQGDSAVYLCAFPLGQNEQFFGPGTRLTVL.

This chain links TRBV6-5 with TRBJ1-1; D is possibly TRBD1 (5 bases). Trimming shortened V by 0 bases and J by 5 bases, and 10 bases separated the two germline ends. This CDR3 contains 14 residues. The V gene's germline CDR1 is MNHEY and CDR2 SVGAGI. The CDR3 sequence is CASSYSAGWTEAFF. In DNA, the CDR3 is TGTGCCAGCAGTTACTCCGCAGGGTGGACTGAAGCTTTCTTT.

The chain couples TRBV7-2 to TRBJ2-3; D unresolved. Trimming took off 2 bases at V and 4 bases at J, with 22 bases between the two ends. Germline V gives CDR1 SGHTA, CDR2 FQGNSA. The CDR3 is 18 amino acids. This CDR3 reads CASSLFWVNSLGADTQYF. The CDR3, as DNA: TGTGCCAGCAGCTTATTTTGGGTAAACAGCCTTGGCGCAGATACGCAGTATTTT. Full variable domain (missing parts from reference TRBV7-2 and TRBJ2-3): GAGVSQSPSNKVTEKGKDVELRCDPISGHTALYWYRQSLGQGLEFLIYFQGNSAPDKSGLPSDRFSAERTGGSVSTLTIQRTQQEDSAVYLCASSLFWVNSLGADTQYFGPGTRLTVL.

The gene calls are TRBV2 and TRBJ1-2; D is unclear. The CDR3 length is 15 residues. Germline CDR1 is SNHLY and CDR2 is FYNNEI. Deletions cut 6 bases from V and 3 bases from J, with 17 bases between. CDR3 nucleotide sequence: TGTGCCAGCAGCGAGGACCCTTCGGGAGACTATGGCTACACCTTC. Encoded protein: CASSEDPSGDYGYTF.

The J gene is TRBJ2-1, the V gene TRBV7-9; 9 bases map to TRBD2. Germline V gene sequence: CDR1 SEHNR, CDR2 FQNEAQ (reference sequence). The CDR3 runs 15 residues. After removal of 6 bases from V and 9 bases from J, the junction contained 12 bases not matched to a gene. Here the CDR3 reads CASREAGLAWVEQFF. The CDR3 DNA reads TGTGCCAGCAGGGAGGCGGGACTAGCATGGGTTGAGCAGTTCTTC.

The V gene is TRBV5-1, the J gene TRBJ2-3; 8 nucleotides align to TRBD1. The CDR3 is made up of 15 amino acids. CDR1 is SGHRS, CDR2 YFSETQ, per germline. J lost 0 bases, V lost 3 bases, and 3 bases had no gene match. This CDR3 is CASSSRTGSTDTQYF. CDR3 in DNA: TGCGCCAGCAGCTCCAGGACAGGGAGCACAGATACGCAGTATTTT.

V usage is TRBV4-1 and J usage is TRBJ1-2, with D unresolved. The germline V gene encodes CDR1 MGHRA and CDR2 YSYEKL. The V gene lost 1 base and the J gene lost 3 bases, with 15 bases spanning the gap. The CDR3 length is 16 residues. Written as DNA, the CDR3 is TGCGCCAGCAGCCAAGGGGAGATGTGGGGATACTATGGCTACACCTTC. This sequence encodes CASSQGEMWGYYGYTF.

Only one count was recorded for this clone. Here the CDR3 reads CASSLFKPPAGSNYGYTF. The CDR3, as DNA: TGTGCCAGCAGTTTATTTAAACCCCCTGCAGGCAGTAACTATGGCTACACCTTC. V usage is TRBV28 and J usage is TRBJ1-2; D is undetermined. The CDR3 is 18 amino acids. The V gene's germline CDR1 is MDHEN and CDR2 SYDVKM. V gave up 1 base and J gave up 1 base, with 19 bases separating them.

Points on this clone: This specimen includes other DNA sequences encoding the same CDR3. V gene TRBV7-2 combines with J gene TRBJ2-7; D gene uncertain. Germline lookup yields CDR1 SGHTA and CDR2 FQGNSA. CDR3 length: 11 amino acids. Trimming took off 5 bases at V and 1 base at J, with 3 bases between the two ends. In DNA, the CDR3 is TGTGCCAGCAGCCCATCCTACGAGCAGTACTTC. It specifies CASSPSYEQYF.

The chain recombines TRBV5-1 with TRBJ2-5; TRBD1 might be the D (6 bases). Germline values: CDR1 SGHRS, CDR2 YFSETQ. The V end was cut by 0 bases, the J end by 3 bases, with 12 bases between. The CDR3 is made up of 15 amino acids. CDR3 nucleotide sequence: TGCGCCAGCAGCTTGGCCGGACAGATTGAAGAGACCCAGTACTTC. Amino acids: CASSLAGQIEETQYF. Together with reference TRBV5-1 and TRBJ2-5, the CDR3 gives the full variable domain: KAGVTQTPRYLIKTRGQQVTLSCSPISGHRSVSWYQQTPGQGLQFLFEYFSETQRNKGNFPGRFSGRQFSNSRSEMNVSTLELGDSALYLCASSLAGQIEETQYFGPGTRLLVL.

This sequence joins TRBV18 and TRBJ1-2, with TRBD1 matching over 11 bases. Losses at the gene ends were 2 bases for V and 4 bases for J; bases not matched to a gene: 3. Germline-derived CDR1 and CDR2 are KGHSH and LQKENI. The CDR3 consists of 15 residues. The CDR3 bases are TGTGCCAGCTCACCAGGGACAGGGGGTAGCTATGGCTACACCTTC. Its protein is CASSPGTGGSYGYTF.

The V gene is TRBV2, the J gene TRBJ1-1; D is possibly TRBD1 (5 bases). CDR3 length equals 12 residues. V gave up 4 bases and J gave up 5 bases, with 8 bases separating them. The germline CDR1 and CDR2 sequences are SNHLY and FYNNEI. In DNA form, the CDR3 reads TGTGCCAGCAGTGGGTCAGGGACTGAAGCTTTCTTT. Translating it yields CASSGSGTEAFF. Filled out from reference TRBV2 and TRBJ1-1, the complete variable domain reads EPEVTQTPSHQVTQMGQEVILRCVPISNHLYFYWYRQILGQKVEFLVSFYNNEISEKSEIFDDQFSVERPDGSNFTLKIRSTKLEDSAMYFCASSGSGTEAFFGQGTRLTVV.

This clone was seen just once. The genes are TRBV15 and TRBJ1-4, with D possibly TRBD1 on 5 matching bases. Germline V gives CDR1 LNHNV, CDR2 YYDKDF (reference sequence). This CDR3 region has 13 residues. Between the trimmed V and J ends, which lost 8 bases and 4 bases, there was a span of 11 bases. The CDR3 DNA reads TGTGCCACCGAGTTGGGGCTTAATGAAAAACTGTTTTTT. Its protein is CATELGLNEKLFF.

The chain uses TRBV6-5 and TRBJ1-1; the D gene is possibly TRBD1 (5 bases). This CDR3 contains 13 residues. Germline CDR1 MNHEY, CDR2 SVGAGI. Trimming took 1 base from V and 4 from J, leaving 7 bases between them. The CDR3 nucleotides read TGTGCCAGCAGTTACTTTAGGGGCACTGAAGCTTTCTTT. The encoded protein is CASSYFRGTEAFF.

This sequence joins TRBV18 and TRBJ1-1; tentatively, D is TRBD1 (6 bases). The ends were cut back, 2 bases at V and 1 base at J, with 8 bases in the middle. Looked up from germline, CDR1 is KGHSH and CDR2 is LQKENI. CDR3 size: 14 residues. CDR3 region: CASSPAGENTEAFF. The DNA of the CDR3 is TGTGCCAGCTCACCAGCAGGGGAGAACACTGAAGCTTTCTTT.

The chain joins TRBV9 to TRBJ1-1; no clear D. Trimming left V 0 bases short and J 2 bases short, with 5 bases between. This CDR3 has 13 amino acids. Per the germline V gene, CDR1 is SGDLS and CDR2 is YYNGEE. The CDR3 spells CASSVVSNTEAFF. The CDR3 DNA sequence: TGTGCCAGCAGCGTAGTGTCAAACACTGAAGCTTTCTTT.